This T cell receptor (gamma chain) was obtained from a study of gamma-delta chains in newborns, infants, children (dated by TCRdb to 2018 to 2020). Background for the entire study: According to the title of the study, polyclonal expansion of innate gammadelta T cells immediately after birth is driven by microbial exposure. How innate gammadelta T cell populations in human newborns were shaped by microbial exposure immediately after birth was investigated in the study.

TCRdb names Illumina MiSeq as the instrument used. In TCRdb, clones were called once more from the public reads by CATT, and rows of identical DNA were later combined. This sample holds about 1,200 gamma-chain clones; under 70% were observed only once. Together, the top ten hold roughly 8.7% of the sample. Including the terminal cysteine and phenylalanine, the CDR3 comprises 15 residues. Of the read, only the CDR3 DNA is kept; its 45 bases are in frame from base 1. Unmatched junction bases come to 4, with V trimmed by 4 bases and J by 7 bases. Taken from the germline V gene (reference sequence), the CDR1 and CDR2 loops are GITISATS and ISYDGTV. In its sample, this clone was seen a few times. Its antigen is still unknown. Per-nucleotide qualities are absent, and no much larger clonotype sits a single base away.

The material sequenced was blood. The V and J segments used are TRGV9 and TRGJP. The receptor's source is a child who was a newborn, infant or young child, either healthy, febrile or measles-vaccinated (not recorded which). At the DNA level, the sequence is TGTGCCTTGTGGGAAGGGGAGTTGGGCAAAAAAATCAAGGTATTT. Its protein is CALWEGELGKKIKVF.